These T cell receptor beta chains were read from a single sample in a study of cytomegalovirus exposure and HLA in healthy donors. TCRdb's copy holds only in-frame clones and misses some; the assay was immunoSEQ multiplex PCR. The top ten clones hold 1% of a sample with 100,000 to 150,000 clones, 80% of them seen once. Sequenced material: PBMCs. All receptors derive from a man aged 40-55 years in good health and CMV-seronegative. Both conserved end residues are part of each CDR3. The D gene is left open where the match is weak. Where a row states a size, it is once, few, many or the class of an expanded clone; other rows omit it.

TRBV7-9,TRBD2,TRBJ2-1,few,TGTGCCAGCAGCTTAGTTTCTAGCGGGAGTCTGAATGAGCAGTTCTTC,CASSLVSSGSLNEQFF
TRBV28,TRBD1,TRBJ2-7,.,TGTGCCAGCAGTTTTTGGGACAGGGAGAGCTCCTACGAGCAGTACTTC,CASSFWDRESSYEQYF
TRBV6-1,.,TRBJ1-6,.,TGTGCCAGCAGTGAAGCGGGGTTCACGGTAGGGGTTTATTCACCCCTCCACTTT,CASSEAGFTVGVYSPLHF
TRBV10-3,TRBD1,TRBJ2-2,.,TGTGCCATCAGTGATAACCAGGGGGCCGGGGCCGGGGAGCTGTTTTTT,CAISDNQGAGAGELFF
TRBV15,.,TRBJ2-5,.,TGTGCCACCAGCAGAGGGGGGACAAGAGAGACCCAGTACTTC,CATSRGGTRETQYF
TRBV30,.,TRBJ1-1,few,TGTGCCGGGATCCCCGCTCGGGGGGCCGGCACTGAAGCTTTCTTT,CAGIPARGAGTEAFF
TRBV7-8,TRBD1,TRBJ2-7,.,TGTGCCAGCAGCCCAGACAGGGGGTACGAGCAGTACTTC,CASSPDRGYEQYF
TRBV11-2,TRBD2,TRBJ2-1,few,TGTGCCAGCAGCTCCAAATCTATAGCGGGGGCCGGCAATGAGCAGTTCTTC,CASSSKSIAGAGNEQFF
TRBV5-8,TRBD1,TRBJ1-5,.,TGTGCCAGCAGCTTGAGCCGGACAGGGGGGATTAGAATCAGTCAGCCCCAGCATTTT,CASSLSRTGGIRISQPQHF
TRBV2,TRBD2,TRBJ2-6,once,TGTGCCAGCAGTCTTAGCGGGACCAGCTCTGGGGCCAACGTCCTGACTTTC,CASSLSGTSSGANVLTF
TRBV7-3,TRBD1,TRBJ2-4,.,TGTGCCAGCAGCAAGGGACAGTCAAACATTCAGTACTTC,CASSKGQSNIQYF
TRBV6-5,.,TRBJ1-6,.,TGTGCCAGCAGCTCCATGGGAGGGTATAATTCACCCCTCCACTTT,CASSSMGGYNSPLHF
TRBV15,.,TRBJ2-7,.,TGTGCCACCAGCAGAGATAACCCAGGGCTGGCCTACGAGCAGTACTTC,CATSRDNPGLAYEQYF
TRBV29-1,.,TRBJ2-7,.,TGCAGCGTTGAATCCCGGTCAGGGGACTACGAGCAGTACTTC,CSVESRSGDYEQYF
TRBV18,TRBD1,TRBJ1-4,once,TGTGCCAGCTCTCCCCCCGGGACAGGGTGGACTACTAATGAAAAACTGTTTTTT,CASSPPGTGWTTNEKLFF
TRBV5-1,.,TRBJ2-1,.,TGCGCCAGCAGCGACAGTACAAAGGCCTTGCAGTACAATGAGCAGTTCTTC,CASSDSTKALQYNEQFF
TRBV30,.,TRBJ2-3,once,TGTGCCTGGAGTTACTTCGGGACAGATACGCAGTATTTT,CAWSYFGTDTQYF
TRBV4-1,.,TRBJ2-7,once,TGCGCCAGCAGCGCGGGGACCTACGAGCAGTACTTC,CASSAGTYEQYF
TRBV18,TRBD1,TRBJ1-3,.,TGTGCCAGCTCACAGGGACAGGGCGTTGCGGGAAACACCATATATTTT,CASSQGQGVAGNTIYF
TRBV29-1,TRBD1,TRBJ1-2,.,TGCAGCGTTGACTACGGCCGGGACAGGGCACCCACTAACTATGGCTACACCTTC,CSVDYGRDRAPTNYGYTF
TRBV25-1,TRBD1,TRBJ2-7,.,TGTGCCAGCAGGGCTGGGACAGGGGCATACGAGCAGTACTTC,CASRAGTGAYEQYF
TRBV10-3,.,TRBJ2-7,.,TGTGCCATCAGTGGGAAGGACAGCGCCTACGAGCAGTACTTC,CAISGKDSAYEQYF
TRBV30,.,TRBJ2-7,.,TGTGCCTGGAGTCTATCTGGCGAGCAGTACTTC,CAWSLSGEQYF
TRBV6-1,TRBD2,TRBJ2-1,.,TGTGCCAGCAGGCGACTAGCGGGAGTACTTGAGCAGTTCTTC,CASRRLAGVLEQFF
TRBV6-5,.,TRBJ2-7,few,TGTGCCAGCAGTTACTCGAGAGGCTACGAGCAGTACTTC,CASSYSRGYEQYF
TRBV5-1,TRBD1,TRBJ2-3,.,TGCGCCAGCAGCCCCGGGACAGGGACAGATACGCAGTATTTT,CASSPGTGTDTQYF
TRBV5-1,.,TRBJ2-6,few,TGCGCCAGCAGCTTGCAGATCTCTGGGGCCAACGTCCTGACTTTC,CASSLQISGANVLTF
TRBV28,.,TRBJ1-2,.,TGTGCCAGCAGTTTGGCCGTCTCTAACTATGGCTACACCTTC,CASSLAVSNYGYTF
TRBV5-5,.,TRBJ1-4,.,TGTGCCAGCAGCTTATTCCCAGGGGCGACTAATGAAAAACTGTTTTTT,CASSLFPGATNEKLFF
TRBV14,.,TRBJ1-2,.,TGTGCCAGCAGTCCATCCGGGACACCTTATGGCTACACCTTC,CASSPSGTPYGYTF
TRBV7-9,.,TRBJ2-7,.,TGTTCCAGCAGCTCAGGTACCTACGAGCAGTACTTC,CSSSSGTYEQYF
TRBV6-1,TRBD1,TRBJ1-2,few,TGTGCCAGCAGTGCTTTATTCGCAGGGGGCGACTATGGCTACACCTTC,CASSALFAGGDYGYTF
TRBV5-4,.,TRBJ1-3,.,TGTGCCAGCAGCTTTCAGGGCTCTGGAAACACCATATATTTT,CASSFQGSGNTIYF
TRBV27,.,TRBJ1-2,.,TGTGCCAGCAGAACCCCGGGTAGGAGCTATGGCTACACCTTC,CASRTPGRSYGYTF
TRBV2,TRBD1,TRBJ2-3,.,TGTGCCAGCAGTGAGGGACAGGGGGCTGAAGCAGATACGCAGTATTTT,CASSEGQGAEADTQYF
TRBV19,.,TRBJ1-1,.,TGTGCCAGTAGTATTGGAGGAGCTATCGAAGCTTTCTTT,CASSIGGAIEAFF
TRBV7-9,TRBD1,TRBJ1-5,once,TGTGCCAGCAGCTTAGGGGACAGGGAGGATCAGCCCCAGCATTTT,CASSLGDREDQPQHF
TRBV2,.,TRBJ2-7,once,TGTGCCAGCTCTGCTCTCGGTGACGAGCAGTACTTC,CASSALGDEQYF
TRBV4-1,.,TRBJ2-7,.,TGCGCCAGCAGCCAAGTGGCAGGGAACGAGCAGTACTTC,CASSQVAGNEQYF
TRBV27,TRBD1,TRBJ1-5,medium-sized,TGTGCCAGCAGACAGGGGGCAAATCAGCCCCAGCATTTT,CASRQGANQPQHF
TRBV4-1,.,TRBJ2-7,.,TGCGCCAGCAGCCAAGTACACGGGGACGAGCAGTACTTC,CASSQVHGDEQYF
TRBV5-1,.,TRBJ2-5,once,TGCGCCAGCAGCCTTCGACAGTTCCGGGAGGAGACCCAGTACTTC,CASSLRQFREETQYF
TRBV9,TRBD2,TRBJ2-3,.,TGTGCCAGCAGCGTAGGGACTAGCGGGATTGCAGATACGCAGTATTTT,CASSVGTSGIADTQYF
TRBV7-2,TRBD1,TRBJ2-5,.,TGTGCCAGCAGCTTAAACACTCGGACAGGCGGGGAGACCCAGTACTTC,CASSLNTRTGGETQYF
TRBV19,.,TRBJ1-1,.,TGTGCCAGTAGTTCGGGACTTCTAAACACTGAAGCTTTCTTT,CASSSGLLNTEAFF
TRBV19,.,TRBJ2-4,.,TGTGCCAGCTCTGGGCTAGCCAAAAACATTCAGTACTTC,CASSGLAKNIQYF
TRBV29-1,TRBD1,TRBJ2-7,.,TGCAGCGTCGGGACAGGGAAGAAGGGCGAGGAGTACTTC,CSVGTGKKGEEYF
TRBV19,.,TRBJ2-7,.,TGTGCCAGTAGTATCGGCCGCGGCGGAGCCTACGAGCAGTACTTC,CASSIGRGGAYEQYF